This entry concerns a single T cell receptor beta chain. This clone's antigen is unknown. The sample holds no much larger clone one base away, and base qualities are not on file. The donors were healthy, HIV-negative adults with no recently reported acute infections or vaccinations. Every donor was a Caucasian adult living in Nashville, Tennessee, USA. CD4+ T cells were enriched by magnetic negative selection; naive cells were then positively selected on CD45RA, and the negative fraction formed the memory subset. Blood was collected by leukapheresis, and PBMCs were isolated by Ficoll-Histopaque density gradient centrifugation and then cryopreserved in liquid nitrogen vapor phase. Purity and quantity of every magnetically sorted T cell population were checked by analytical flow cytometry. From each sorted fraction, genomic DNA was isolated and quantified by UV absorbance on a Nanodrop 2000c. Counted from cysteine to phenylalanine, this CDR3 has 16 amino acids. Only CDR3 DNA is held: 48 bases, read in frame from base 1. Trimming leaves V shorter by 1 base and J shorter by 2 bases, with the junction holding 4 bases beyond the gene matches. In the germline V gene, CDR1 corresponds to SGHRS and CDR2 to YFSETQ.

TCR CDR3 regions were amplified from genomic DNA by multiplex PCR using the deep immunoSEQ assay. Extracted genomic DNA from each cell subset was distributed evenly across all wells of several immunoSEQ 96-well plates, and each plate was treated as a replicate. For sorted subsets, each replicate PCR was loaded with 200 ng genomic DNA, equivalent to approximately 27,000 T cell genomes. Purified libraries were measured with a Qubit 3.0 fluorometer, size-checked on a Bioanalyzer 2100, and measured again with the KAPA Library Quantification kit. Every immunoSEQ 96-well plate was sequenced on a dedicated single-read 150-cycle Illumina NextSeq 550 flow cell. On the authors' methods: Because the immunoSEQ output included only junctional sequences and no quality scores, the filtering could not be the same as the filtering used for full-length reads. To assign V/J genes and CDR3, sequences were annotated against IMGT germline references using PyIR, a Python wrapper for IgBLAST v1.9. Any read was removed if the V/J assignment was weak (E-value above 1e-6), the CDR3 was missing, or the read contained stop codons, out-of-frame junctions, or ambiguous translated residues. V3J clonotypes were defined by identical inferred V gene, J gene, and CDR3 amino acid sequence. The percentage overlap between two repertoires was calculated by dividing the number of shared unique clonotypes by the size of the smaller repertoire. Richness of each repertoire was evaluated using RTK rarefaction, the Chao1 estimator, and Recon v2.1 estimates of unobserved clonotypes. Generation probabilities for all TCRbeta clonotypes obtained by the gDNA method from four donors were computed using OLGA. TCRdb re-hosts the immuneACCESS table, in-frame sequences only. Its copies lack some clones; in the studies checked, an unresolved V gene accounts for under half of them, and the cause for the rest is not known. V and J calls and clone size follow that table, whereas D and trimming were derived from the DNA. Within this sample are about 1.5 million clones, with 95% to 99% of them counted one time only. The ten largest clones capture around 0.45% of the sample.

This entry belongs to a study of shared clonotypes between healthy human individuals (dated by TCRdb to 2020 to 2022). Context from the whole study: A few men and two women, aged 18 to 49 years, made up the cohort. For each donor, three plates each were used for CD4 naive and CD4 memory, two plates were used for CD8 naive, and one plate was used for CD8 memory. To estimate repertoire size and how much clonotype sharing occurs between individuals, the study deeply sequenced the blood TCR repertoires of a handful of healthy adults. To increase sequencing depth and limit assay-specific biases, different laboratories used diverse techniques to prepare libraries and sequence TCR repertoires. Between about 0.8 and 9.5 billion PBMCs per donor were obtained by leukapheresis.

The paper as a whole reports these results and caveats: Sampling was restricted to blood, and TCR repertoires in tissue are likely to differ from TCR repertoires in blood. About 4.5% of naive CD4, 3.5% of naive CD8, 2% to 2.5% of memory CD4, and approximately 0.39% of memory CD8 clonotypes were shared across several donors. Because the study included only a small number of donors, the genetic and exposure-history diversity represented was limited. Compared with non-shared clonotypes, the clonotypes found in all four sorted-subset donors had higher generation probabilities. Pairwise subsampling indicated that sequencing depth was expected to affect the degree of clonotype sharing among donors. Estimated clonotype richness was generally larger for naive than for memory subsets. Rarefaction of sorted-subset datasets indicated incomplete sequencing despite the large sequencing depth.

Here the chain combines TRBV5-1 and TRBJ2-2, and 8 junction bases match TRBD2. The TCR was taken from a man younger than 45 in good health. The sample was naive CD4+ T cells sorted from blood. This specimen's cell subset or site label, per the study, means: CD45RA+ positively selected. This receptor carries the CDR3 CASSLITSGNTGELFF. Read as DNA, the sequence is TGCGCCAGCAGCTTGATCACTAGCGGAAACACCGGGGAGCTGTTTTTT.